The entry below gives a single T cell receptor (beta chain) sequence along with its context. Its antigen remains undetermined. Within one base of it there is no much larger clone, and no base qualities were kept. The sample is drawn from a study of blood T cell repertoires in COVID-19 (dated by TCRdb to the early 2020s). General notes on the study: Collaborator samples came from the United States, Italy and Spain and covered acute and convalescent phases of COVID-19. Where available, HLA class I and class II types were obtained from metadata supplied by the sample provider rather than from assay-based typing. The prospective study material was composed of cDNA or gDNA derived from T cells, B-cell-depleted T cells, or PBMCs. The samples were drawn from the first 160 participants of the ongoing ImmuneRACE study and from 1,254 subjects provided by 6 global collaborators. The repertoires were released in a freely available public database intended as a resource for research on the immune response to SARS-CoV-2. Nearly every sample came with metadata listing a de-identified subject ID, COVID-19 status, age in years and sex. The dataset comprised deeply sampled blood TCRbeta repertoires from subjects exposed to, actively infected with, or recovered from COVID-19. The research as a whole found: The quantity of clinical and demographic metadata differed by source and by participant and was supplied without curation.

The immunoSEQ Assay, a bias-controlled multiplex PCR, was used to amplify TCRbeta CDR3 regions from genomic DNA. Regarding the original processing steps: Nucleated cell counts per sample were estimated from amplification of reference gene primers within the assay. To quantify the absolute abundance of each unique TCRbeta CDR3 rearrangement, sequence reads were collapsed and filtered. Productive Simpson clonality was computed per sample as the square root of Simpson's diversity index over productive rearrangements. The source is immuneACCESS, and TCRdb retained only in-frame sequences with V and J called. Part of the clones is not carried over; for the studies checked, unresolved V genes explain less than half of this, and the remainder is unexplained. The V and J calls and the clone size are those of that table, but D and trimming were determined from the DNA. A total of 52,000 or so clones appear in this sample, roughly 80% of them only once. The top ten constitute around a sixth of the sample.

The germline V gene sets CDR1 to SNHLY and CDR2 to FYNNEI. The germline ends are 10 bases apart after V is trimmed by 2 bases and J by 2 bases. Spanning cysteine to phenylalanine, the CDR3 consists of 15 amino acids. The only DNA kept is the CDR3, 45 bases in frame from the first base. The collaborating institutions used their own protocols to collect whole blood in K2EDTA tubes. For TCRbeta analysis, collaborator samples were shipped as frozen whole blood, as isolated PBMCs, or as DNA extracted from either sample type. The sequence was collected from a man in his 70s with active COVID-19. Source material: peripheral blood. The chain couples TRBV2 to TRBJ2-1; there is no confident call for the D gene. The CDR3 in this case is CASSERGQTYNEQFF. The bases are TGTGCCAGCAGTGAAAGAGGTCAGACCTACAATGAGCAGTTCTTC.